This TCR beta chain came from a study of technical replicates of blood from a few donors (dated by TCRdb to the late 2010s). V trim: 0 bases; J trim: 6 bases; unmatched bases: 7. The germline V gene encodes CDR1 SGHAT and CDR2 FQDESV (reference sequence). Taken from cysteine to phenylalanine, the CDR3 has 16 residues. CDR3 DNA is the only sequence kept; it has 48 bases, read in frame from the first base. As to this clone: Its antigen is currently not known. No much larger clone is present one base from it, and per-base qualities are unavailable.

Library creation used the immunoSEQ multiplex PCR assay. Entries here come from immuneACCESS through TCRdb and include only in-frame sequences with V and J called. Some clones fail to appear in such tables; in the studies checked, an unresolved V gene covers under half of the shortfall, and the cause of the remainder is unknown. The sample contains approximately 73,000 clones, approximately 93% of them found a single time. About 0.36% of the sample lies in the top ten. This chain is built from TRBV11-1 and TRBJ2-2; TRBD2 aligns with 7 central bases. The sequence derives from a human donor in good health. Sample: T cells isolated from PBMCs. The sequenced DNA is TGTGCCAGCAGCTTAGCCCGGGGAGGGTTCGCCGGGGAGCTGTTTTTT. Its product reads: CASSLARGGFAGELFF.